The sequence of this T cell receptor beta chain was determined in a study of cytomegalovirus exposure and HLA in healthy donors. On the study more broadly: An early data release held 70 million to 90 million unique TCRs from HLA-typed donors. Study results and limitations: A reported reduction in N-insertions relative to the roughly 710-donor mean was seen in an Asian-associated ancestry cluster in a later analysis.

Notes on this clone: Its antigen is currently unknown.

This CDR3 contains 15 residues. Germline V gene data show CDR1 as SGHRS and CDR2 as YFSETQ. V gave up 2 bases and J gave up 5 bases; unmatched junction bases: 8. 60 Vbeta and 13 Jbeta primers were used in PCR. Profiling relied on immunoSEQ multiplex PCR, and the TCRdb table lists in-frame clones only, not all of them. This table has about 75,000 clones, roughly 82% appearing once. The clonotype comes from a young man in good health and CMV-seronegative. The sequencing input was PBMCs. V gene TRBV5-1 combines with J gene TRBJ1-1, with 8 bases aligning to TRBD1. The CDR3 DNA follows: TGCGCCAGCAGCTTTATTACAGGGGGAAATACTGAAGCTTTCTTT. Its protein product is CASSFITGGNTEAFF.